This T cell receptor (beta chain) was observed in a study of CD8 T cells in Susac syndrome. The authors sequenced TCR beta from blood CD8+ and CD4+ T cells. Healthy donors were controls matched for age and sex. FACS was used to enrich TEMRA cells, whereas the CD8+ and CD4+ T cells were obtained by negative isolation. An amount of RNA that ranged from roughly 0.45 to 1 ug was reverse transcribed with random hexamers. Amplification of TCR beta CDR3 by immunoSEQ multiplex PCR spanned 54 Vbeta and 13 Jbeta. TCRdb processed the immunoSEQ multiplex PCR reads anew with MiXCR; each CDR3 protein has one entry. This sample has roughly 120,000 distinct CDR3 sequences, with about 95% found just once. This CDR3 spans 10 amino acids. Germline values: CDR1 SQVTM, CDR2 ANQGSEA. With 4 bases removed from V and 4 bases from J, the gap between germline ends came to 3 bases.

Sequencing was done on a sample of CD4+ T cells from PBMCs. The clonotype comes from a human donor in good health. The chain combines TRBV29-1 with TRBJ2-3; D is ambiguous. Written as DNA, the CDR3 is TGCAGCGTTGGTGCAGATACGCAGTATTTT. This gives the protein CSVGADTQYF.